Sequencing of this T cell receptor beta chain was carried out in a study of blood T cell repertoires in COVID-19. Looking at the study overall: From T cells, B-cell-depleted T cells, or PBMCs came the material, which was cDNA or gDNA.

The data were produced by immunoSEQ multiplex PCR, yet TCRdb's version contains in-frame clones alone and is incomplete. The sample has hundreds of thousands of clones, approximately 89% seen once. The junction had 4 bases not matched to a gene; V was cut back by 3 bases and J by 7 bases. Per germline, CDR1 SNHLY and CDR2 FYNNEI. CDR3 size: 14 residues. The TCR originated in a woman in her thirties or forties who had recovered from COVID-19. This chain joins TRBV2 and TRBJ1-4; TRBD1 matches 8 bases. Sample: PBMCs or T cells enriched from blood (not recorded which). The CDR3 sequence: CASSESDRVEKLFF. CDR3 bases: TGTGCCAGCAGTGAGTCGGACAGGGTTGAAAAACTGTTTTTT.